Listed below are T cell receptor beta chains from one sample, sequenced in a study of blood T cells in healthy people across ages. MiXCR, applied by TCRdb to the 5' RACE reads, yields one record per CDR3 protein. The table lists 1.5 million to 2 million distinct CDR3 sequences, around 48% of them singletons, with roughly 2.1% in the top ten. Source material: blood. The receptor set was obtained from a middle-aged woman in good health. CDR3s include the opening cysteine and the closing phenylalanine or tryptophan.

V gene	J gene	CDR3 protein
TRBV20-1	TRBJ2-7	CSAKDRRSYEQYF
TRBV6-5	TRBJ2-7	CASSYEAGNHEQYF
TRBV12-5	TRBJ1-2	CASGGGPPDGYTF
TRBV15	TRBJ2-7	CATSRGPYEQYF
TRBV7-3	TRBJ2-1	CASSPGGGGYGEQFF
TRBV24-1	TRBJ2-1	CATSDLWTSSYNGQFF
TRBV20-1	TRBJ2-1	CSAGRQGGVDEQFF
TRBV20-1	TRBJ1-1	CSAATITEAFF
TRBV28	.	CASTRSGGGAYEQYF
TRBV7-9	TRBJ2-7	CASSHRDRGPYEQYF
TRBV5-1	TRBJ2-3	CASSPGLSTDTQYF
TRBV5-6	TRBJ1-2	CASSLKWRQGQNYGYTF
TRBV5-1	TRBJ2-5	CASSLATGTYRETQYF
TRBV5-1	TRBJ2-5	CASSNVAGETQYF
TRBV6-2/TRBV6-3	TRBJ2-7	CASIQPGQGSYKQYF
TRBV4-1	TRBJ1-4	CASSQNDRFNEKLFF
TRBV11-2	TRBJ2-6	CASSFRTGASNVLTF
TRBV12-3/TRBV12-4	.	CASSFQIAYEQYF
TRBV28	TRBJ1-4	CASNPGGAREKLFF
TRBV6-6	TRBJ2-5	CASSRAAPPQETQYF
TRBV28	TRBJ2-5	CASSLLVGGRETQYF
TRBV2	TRBJ1-1	CASSEGQGYTEAFF
TRBV7-9	TRBJ2-3	CASSSGLDRGLTDTQYF
TRBV7-2	TRBJ2-5	CASSLQMGETQYF
TRBV12-3/TRBV12-4	TRBJ2-1	CASSKWASGGIYNEQFF
TRBV28	TRBJ2-5	CASSSVAGGQRETQYF
TRBV5-1	.	CASSSDGRFYEQYF
TRBV29-1	TRBJ2-7	CSVEGHSYEQYF
TRBV4-3	TRBJ2-1	CASSQAPGAGTQFF
TRBV7-9	TRBJ2-5	CASSFGTTGIAQYF
TRBV20-1	TRBJ2-1	CSARGLGGGIYNEQFF
TRBV28	TRBJ2-7	CASVAWDRGYEQYF
TRBV28	TRBJ2-7	CASSQATGVYEQYF
TRBV7-9	TRBJ2-5	CASSFGQTQGETQYF
TRBV9	TRBJ2-7	CASSGDPLTGSYEQYF
TRBV7-9	TRBJ2-3	CASSLLANSAGDTQYF
TRBV7-9	TRBJ1-3	CASSFGQAGNTIYF
TRBV28	.	CASTSEEEANYEQYF
TRBV20-1	TRBJ2-3	CSASRANRGKGDTQYF
TRBV10-3	TRBJ2-1	CAIRTGTEDEQFF
TRBV20-1	TRBJ2-3	CSAQTGGGPDTQYF
TRBV6-6	TRBJ2-7	CASSKPTGQVDSEQYF
TRBV6-5	TRBJ2-3	CASSYPSGSTDTQYF
TRBV5-1	TRBJ1-6	CASSLVPPELDSPLHF
TRBV12-5	TRBJ2-5	CASGYFGRPETQYF
TRBV7-2	TRBJ2-5	CASSRTGTQETQYF
TRBV4-3	TRBJ1-1	CASSENRAFPRGFF
TRBV5-1	TRBJ2-1	CASFRDSFYNEQFF
TRBV7-2	.	CASRPYGGLYEQYF
TRBV7-2	TRBJ1-2	CASSWGEGTYGYTF
TRBV18	TRBJ2-1	CASSGTGVYNEQFF
TRBV5-6	.	CASSQNEGVEQYF
TRBV7-9	TRBJ2-7	CASSTRTGNGEQYF